The 14 T cell receptor beta chains below all came from one sample that was sequenced in a study of blood T cell repertoires in COVID-19 (dated by TCRdb to 2018 to 2021). The library was prepared using the immunoSEQ multiplex PCR assay. In TCRdb, the immuneACCESS table is reduced to in-frame sequences with V and J assigned. These tables do not hold every clone; where another copy was compared, an unresolved V gene accounts for under half, and the others remain unexplained. In this sample the table shows 130,000 or so clones, roughly 84% of which occur a single time. The top ten clones comprise more than 1.3% of the sample. Sequencing was performed on peripheral blood. Every receptor here comes from a man between 60 and 75 years old with acute or convalescent COVID-19.

This sequence joins TRBV11-2 and TRBJ1-1, with D possibly matching TRBD1 (6 bases). Germline CDR1 is SGHAT and CDR2 is FQNNGV. V gave up 4 bases and J gave up 8 bases, with 11 bases separating them. The CDR3 spans 12 residues. The CDR3 here is CASSSTGTEAFF. The CDR3 nucleotides read TGTGCCAGCAGCTCGACCGGGACAGAAGCTTTCTTT.

This sequence joins TRBV3-1 (or the pseudogene TRBV3-2) and TRBJ2-7, with D perhaps matching TRBD1 (5 bases). The CDR3 sequence is 13 residues long. Germline-derived CDR1 and CDR2 are LGHDT and YNNKEL (reference sequence). Trimming shortened V by 5 bases and J by 6 bases, and 14 bases separated the two germline ends. The CDR3 DNA follows: TGTGCCAGCAGCACTTCAGGGTTCGGCGAGCAGTACTTC. Encoded protein: CASSTSGFGEQYF.

This CDR3 is CASSLLQLNSNQPQHF. The CDR3 DNA follows: TGTGCCAGCAGCTTATTACAGTTGAATAGCAATCAGCCCCAGCATTTT. The chain employs TRBV5-8 and TRBJ1-5; no clear D. Trimming left V 2 bases short and J 0 bases short, with 12 bases between. Germline V lookup: CDR1 SGHTS, CDR2 YDEGEE. The CDR3 is 16 amino acids.

This clone appeared a single time. The chain has TRBV14 and TRBJ2-7; TRBD1 matches at 11 bases. The CDR3 has 13 residues. After removal of 7 bases from V and 3 bases from J, the junction contained 2 bases not matched to a gene. CDR1 is SGHDN, CDR2 FVKESK, per germline. CDR3 amino acids: CASTGTGGYEQYF. CDR3 sequence (DNA): TGTGCCAGCACAGGGACAGGGGGCTACGAGCAGTACTTC.

The genes are TRBV5-1 and TRBJ1-4; 9 bases align to TRBD1. Germline CDR1 reads SGHRS; CDR2 reads YFSETQ. The CDR3 covers 15 residues. The ends lost 1 base at V and 6 bases at J; junction bases unmatched: 4. CDR3 nucleotide sequence: TGCGCCAGCAGCTTGACACAGGGGGCTTATGAAAAACTGTTTTTT. Protein sequence: CASSLTQGAYEKLFF.

The V and J genes are TRBV5-6 and TRBJ2-5, with 9 bases identical to TRBD1. Germline CDR1 reads SGHDT; CDR2 reads YYEEEE. This CDR3 spans 15 amino acids. V lost 0 bases to trimming and J lost 2 bases; unmatched junction nucleotides: 2. The CDR3 sequence: CASSLGQGVQETQYF. In DNA form, the CDR3 reads TGTGCCAGCAGCTTGGGACAGGGGGTTCAAGAGACCCAGTACTTC.

This clone was observed a single time. CDR3 DNA: TGTGCCAGCAGCTTAGGGACAGATAGTGGCTACACCTTC. This sequence encodes CASSLGTDSGYTF. V usage is TRBV7-8 and J usage is TRBJ1-2; weak D call: TRBD1 (6 bases). Germline values: CDR1 SGHVS, CDR2 FQNEAQ. V was pared by 1 base and J by 7 bases, with 10 bases between. This CDR3 has 13 residues.

The V and J genes are TRBV7-2 and TRBJ2-1; 13 nucleotides align to TRBD2. This CDR3 spans 15 amino acids. CDR1 and CDR2 (germline): SGHTA, FQGNSA. V shed 6 bases, J shed 8 bases, and the junction held 7 bases outside the gene matches. The CDR3 DNA sequence: TGTGCCAGCAGTTTGGGACTAGCGGGATTCTATGAGCAGTTCTTC. This encodes CASSLGLAGFYEQFF.

The chain couples TRBV21-1 to TRBJ1-1; the table's D gene call, TRBD1, was not cross checked with the DNA. TRBV21-1 is reported as a pseudogene. CDR3 size: 13 residues. CDR3 sequence: CASSTPGGPEAFF. In DNA form, the CDR3 reads TGTGCCAGCAGCACACCAGGGGGGCCTGAAGCTTTCTTT.

The sample holds one count of this clone. This chain joins TRBV19 and TRBJ2-1; unclear D gene. The CDR3 length is 15 residues. Trimming removed 7 bases at V and 2 bases at J, with 15 bases between. Germline V lookup: CDR1 LNHDA, CDR2 SQIVND (reference sequence). The CDR3 DNA reads as TGTGCCAGTACCCCGGCGGCCATGACCTACAATGAGCAGTTCTTC. Amino acid sequence: CASTPAAMTYNEQFF.

J is TRBJ1-2 and V is TRBV24-1; D ambiguous. The CDR3 runs 16 residues. Deletions cut 7 bases from V and 4 bases from J, with 21 bases between. The germline gives CDR1 KGHDR, CDR2 SFDVKD. The CDR3 region is CATSQPSLAGAYGYTF. DNA of the CDR3: TGTGCCACCAGCCAACCAAGTTTGGCAGGTGCCTATGGCTACACCTTC.

The chain joins TRBV3-1 (or the pseudogene TRBV3-2) to TRBJ2-1, with TRBD2 matching 10 bases. V lost 4 bases and J lost 4; bases outside the gene matches: 7. The V gene's germline CDR1 is LGHDT and CDR2 YNNKEL (reference sequence). This CDR3 has 16 amino acids. The CDR3 DNA reads TGTGCCAGCAGCCTTCAACTAGCGGGGTATTACAATGAGCAGTTCTTC. Translation gives CASSLQLAGYYNEQFF.

The chain joins TRBV6-5 to TRBJ2-7; D remains unclear. V was clipped by 3 bases and J by 8 bases, with 8 bases between them. The CDR3 loop spans 11 amino acids. The germline V gene encodes CDR1 MNHEY and CDR2 SVGAGI. Here the CDR3 reads CASSYQSKQYF. The CDR3 DNA is TGTGCCAGCAGTTATCAGTCGAAGCAGTACTTC.

The chain recombines TRBV5-4 with TRBJ2-1; TRBD2 aligns across 10 bases. The ends lost 8 bases at V and 1 base at J; junction bases unmatched: 6. The germline V gene has CDR1 SGHNT and CDR2 YYREEE (reference sequence). This CDR3 has 15 amino acids. CDR3 sequence: CASHRAGGSYNEQFF. The CDR3 coding sequence is TGTGCCAGTCACCGAGCGGGAGGGTCCTACAATGAGCAGTTCTTC.